This T cell receptor (beta chain) is from a study of beta chain features in type 1 diabetes. Study results and limitations: A possible short-template PCR bias applies equally to patients and controls. Shorter TCRB CDR3s, moderately but significantly so, were found in Type 1 diabetes patients in all four CD4+ subsets.

Averaging about 116 mL, one heparinised blood draw came from each individual donor. Via the markers CD45RO/CCR7/CD25/CD127/CD95/CD27, stem cell-like memory, regulatory, central memory and naive CD4+ cells were sorted. This CDR3 spans 13 amino acids. From germline, CDR1 is MRHNA and CDR2 SNTAGT. Trimming pared 2 bases from V and 4 bases from J, leaving 7 bases between. As to this clone: Antigen: not known.

The entirety of the isolated RNA underwent reverse transcription, so expressed TCRB transcripts were sequenced. Clones were sequenced by immunoSEQ multiplex PCR, and TCRdb holds only the in-frame ones, with some missing. The sample consists of 150,000 to 170,000 clones, 10% of them appearing once. The chain employs TRBV6-4 and TRBJ2-3; D call uncertain. This TCR was recovered from a man aged 30-40 years with type 1 diabetes. The material sequenced was central memory CD4+ T cells from blood. As DNA, the CDR3 is TGTGCCAGCAGTGACATCAGCGCAGATACGCAGTATTTT. Translation gives CASSDISADTQYF.